Each of the 11 T cell receptor beta chains below was sequenced from the same sample in a study of response to subunit inactivated influenza vaccine. TCRdb ran MiXCR on the RT-PCR reads and lists one entry per CDR3 protein. The sample consists of under 800,000 distinct CDR3 sequences, roughly 13% of them appearing once. The specimen comprised PBMCs from blood, sampled about 14 days before vaccination. The receptors were gathered from a man aged 45-60 years who received an inactivated influenza vaccine.

The rearrangement uses TRBV5-5 and TRBJ2-7; 9 bases line up with TRBD1. Germline trimming cut 7 bases from V and 9 bases from J; bases unmatched to any gene: 14. Germline lookup yields CDR1 SGHKS and CDR2 YYEKEE (reference sequence). The CDR3 consists of 14 residues. The CDR3 region is CASGWPGQGDGQYF. In DNA, the CDR3 is TGTGCCAGCGGCTGGCCGGGACAGGGAGACGGGCAGTACTTC.

This clonotype was counted ten times or more. J is TRBJ2-1 and V is TRBV6-2 or TRBV6-3; no clear D gene. Germline lookup yields CDR1 MNHEY and CDR2 SVGEGT. V was clipped by 2 bases and J by 0 bases, with 11 bases between them. The CDR3 is 16 amino acids. In DNA, the CDR3 is TGTGCCAGCAGTTACATAGGTCGAATCTCCTACAATGAGCAGTTCTTC. It encodes CASSYIGRISYNEQFF.

DNA for the CDR3: TGCGCCAGCAGCCAAGGGGCAGCCACCCCAACTAATGAAAAACTGTTTTTT. It translates to CASSQGAATPTNEKLFF. This chain joins TRBV4-3 and TRBJ1-4; no definite D call. There are 17 residues in the CDR3. In germline, CDR1 is LGHNA, CDR2 YSLEER. V lost 1 base to trimming and J lost 0 bases, with 12 bases between them.

This clonotype was picked up a small number of times. This chain links TRBV28 with TRBJ2-3; 13 bases are a match to TRBD2. CDR3 length: 17 amino acids. Germline V CDR1 and CDR2: MDHEN, SYDVKM. The J segment lost 0 bases and the V segment lost 6 bases, leaving 6 bases of the junction unmatched. CDR3 DNA sequence: TGTGCCAGCAGGGGACTAGCGGGGTCCGCTAGCACAGATACGCAGTATTTT. Translation: CASRGLAGSASTDTQYF.

This clonotype was seen many times. The chain is built from TRBV29-1 and TRBJ2-1; D tentatively fits TRBD1 or TRBD2 (5 bases each). V lost 4 bases to trimming and J lost 14 bases, with 15 bases between them. Germline V CDR1 and CDR2: SQVTM, ANQGSEA. This CDR3 is 11 amino acids long. The CDR3 protein is CSVGGASPEFF. The CDR3 DNA reads TGCAGCGTTGGAGGGGCTTCTCCCGAGTTCTTC.

CDR3 sequence (DNA): TGCAGCGTGACGGGACTAACGCCTCAGGGCTACACCTTC. This gives the protein CSVTGLTPQGYTF. The chain combines TRBV29-1 with TRBJ1-2, with D possibly being TRBD1 (5 bases). The CDR3 consists of 13 residues. Germline CDR1 is SQVTM and CDR2 is ANQGSEA. The V end was cut by 6 bases, the J end by 8 bases, with 19 bases between.

The rearrangement links TRBV4-1 to TRBJ2-7, with 9 bases aligning to TRBD2. V dropped 0 bases and J dropped 2; count of bases not matched to a gene: 11. Germline lookup yields CDR1 MGHRA and CDR2 YSYEKL. This CDR3 is 18 amino acids long. CDR3 in amino acids: CASSQEEQRGEKTYEQYF. In nucleotides, the CDR3 is TGCGCCAGCAGCCAAGAGGAACAGCGGGGGGAGAAAACCTACGAGCAGTACTTC.

This clonotype was seen a handful of times. The V call is TRBV20-1, the J call TRBJ2-2; 7 bases match TRBD1. The germline gives CDR1 DFQATT, CDR2 SNEGSKA (reference sequence). The CDR3 has 14 residues. Trimming removed 6 bases from V and 4 bases from J; junction bases left unmatched: 8. The CDR3 protein is CSARDSFFTGELFF. For the CDR3, the DNA is TGCAGTGCAAGGGACAGCTTCTTCACCGGGGAGCTGTTTTTT.

The chain couples TRBV20-1 to TRBJ1-1; TRBD1 is a possible D gene (5 bases). Deletions cut 2 bases from V and 0 bases from J, with 10 bases between. CDR1 and CDR2 from the germline V gene are DFQATT and SNEGSKA (reference sequence). CDR3 length equals 14 residues. In DNA, the CDR3 is TGCAGTGCTAGATCCGGGGCCATGAACACTGAAGCTTTCTTT. Encoded protein: CSARSGAMNTEAFF.

This clonotype was seen ten or more times. V usage is TRBV12-3 or TRBV12-4 and J usage is TRBJ2-7; D unclear. V lost 6 bases, J lost 3 bases, and 12 bases lay in between. The CDR3 sequence is 13 residues long. CDR3 bases: TGTGCCAGCAGATCAACAGAGGACTACGAGCAGTACTTC. The encoded protein is CASRSTEDYEQYF.

The V gene is TRBV9, the J gene TRBJ2-1, with D perhaps matching TRBD1 or TRBD2 (6 bases each). Germline V gene data show CDR1 as SGDLS and CDR2 as YYNGEE. The CDR3 is 14 residues long. Trimming took off 7 bases at V and 2 bases at J, with 13 bases between the two ends. CDR3 nucleotide sequence: TGTGCCAGCGGAACGGGGGCCACCTACAATGAGCAGTTCTTC. This codes for CASGTGATYNEQFF.